This passage covers 8 T cell receptor beta chains from one sample sequenced in a study of post-analysis software for immune sequencing data. Study-wide results and limits: Compared with controls, patients had more of about five TRBV segments, including TRBV5-6, TRBV5-1 and TRBV20-1.

No antigen is known for these receptors. Unique molecular identifiers featured in each of the TCR beta cDNA libraries. One entry per CDR3 protein results from TCRdb running MiXCR on the PCR reads. Of 600,000 to 750,000 distinct CDR3 sequences listed, approximately 59% are singletons. The sequenced sample consisted of blood. The receptors stem from a girl aged 2-10 years with multiple sclerosis.

This clonotype was seen a single time. The J gene is TRBJ2-3, the V gene TRBV25-1; D is ambiguous. CDR1 and CDR2 from the germline V gene are MGHDK and SYGVNS. V was shortened by 1 base and J by 11 bases, with 10 bases between the two germline ends. The CDR3 contains 12 residues. CDR3 nucleotide sequence: TGTGCCAGCAGTGAATTCGGGCGACAGCAGTATTTT. Protein: CASSEFGRQQYF.

This chain links TRBV9 with TRBJ2-7; 7 bases map to TRBD2. Per the germline V gene, CDR1 is SGDLS and CDR2 is YYNGEE. The CDR3 consists of 14 residues. V lost 3 bases, J lost 1 base, and 4 bases stayed unmatched. CDR3 nucleotides: TGTGCCAGCAGCGGCCCAGCGGGGTCCTACGAGCAGTACTTC. Translating gives CASSGPAGSYEQYF. The full variable domain, completed using reference TRBV9 and TRBJ2-7, is DSGVTQTPKHLITATGQRVTLRCSPRSGDLSVYWYQQSLDQGLQFLIQYYNGEERAKGNILERFSAQQFPDLHSELNLSSLELGDSALYFCASSGPAGSYEQYFGPGTRLTVT.

This chain connects TRBV7-6 to TRBJ2-4, with D possibly called TRBD1 or TRBD2 (5 bases each). The closer fit of TRBJ2-7 to the DNA end suggests the J call may be wrong. The CDR3 is 17 amino acids. Germline V gene lookup returns CDR1 SGHVS and CDR2 FNYEAQ. In DNA form, the CDR3 reads TGTGCCAGCAGCTTAGACCTACCAGGGACCCCCGGCTACGAGCAGTACTTC. Amino acid sequence: CASSLDLPGTPGYEQYF.

This clonotype was seen more than once but under ten times. This chain links TRBV24-1 with TRBJ2-3; D gene ambiguous. Germline lookup yields CDR1 KGHDR and CDR2 SFDVKD. Trimming removed 7 bases at V and 0 bases at J, with 4 bases between. The CDR3 extends over 12 amino acids. The CDR3 spells CATRDSTDTQYF. Written as DNA, the CDR3 is TGTGCCACCAGGGACAGCACAGATACGCAGTATTTT.

This clonotype was observed a handful of times. V and J are TRBV30 and TRBJ2-5; TRBD2 matches 12 bases. This CDR3 has 16 residues. V gave up 6 bases and J gave up 2 bases; unmatched junction bases: 10. Germline values: CDR1 GTSNPN, CDR2 SVGIG (reference sequence). CDR3 DNA sequence: TGTGCCTGTTTACTAGCGGGGGGACCATCTCAAGAGACCCAGTACTTC. It yields the protein CACLLAGGPSQETQYF. Combining the CDR3 with reference TRBV30 and TRBJ2-5 gives the whole variable domain SQTIHQWPATLVQPVGSPLSLECTVEGTSNPNLYWYRQAAGRGLQLLFYSVGIGQISSEVPQNLSASRPQDRQFILSSKKLLLSDSGFYLCACLLAGGPSQETQYFGPGTRLLVL.

The gene calls are TRBV7-2 and TRBJ2-1, with D uncertain. The CDR3 is 13 amino acids. Germline V CDR1 and CDR2: SGHTA, FQGNSA. Between the trimmed V and J ends, which lost 2 bases and 3 bases, there was a span of 5 bases. This CDR3 is CASSLISYNEQFF. In nucleotides, the CDR3 is TGTGCCAGCAGCTTAATCAGCTACAATGAGCAGTTCTTC.

The chain joins TRBV9 to TRBJ2-3; D is unresolved. CDR3 size: 13 residues. V lost 0 bases and J 2 bases, leaving 4 bases between the germline ends. Germline lookup yields CDR1 SGDLS and CDR2 YYNGEE. CDR3 loop: CASSVDYTDTQYF. The CDR3 DNA follows: TGTGCCAGCAGCGTAGATTACACAGATACGCAGTATTTT.

Only a few counts were recorded for this clonotype. J is TRBJ2-1 and V is TRBV20-1, with D possibly being TRBD2 (5 bases). Germline CDR1 reads DFQATT; CDR2 reads SNEGSKA (reference sequence). The germline V and J ends were trimmed by 6 bases and 5 bases, with 11 bases remaining between them. The CDR3 loop spans 12 amino acids. DNA of the CDR3: TGCAGTGCCTGGACTGGCCACAATGAGCAGTTCTTC. This gives the protein CSAWTGHNEQFF.